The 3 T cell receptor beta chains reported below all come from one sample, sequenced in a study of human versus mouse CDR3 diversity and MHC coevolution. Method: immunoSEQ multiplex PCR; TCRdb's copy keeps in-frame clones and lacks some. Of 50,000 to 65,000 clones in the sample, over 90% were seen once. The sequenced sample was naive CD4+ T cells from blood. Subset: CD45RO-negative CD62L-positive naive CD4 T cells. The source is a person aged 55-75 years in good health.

Here the CDR3 reads CASSTPRRENYGYTF. CDR3 nucleotide sequence: TGTGCCAGTAGTACCCCCCGCAGGGAAAACTATGGCTACACCTTC. The chain is built from TRBV19 and TRBJ1-2, with a tentative D call TRBD1 (5 bases). The CDR3 length is 15 residues. Germline CDR1 reads LNHDA; CDR2 reads SQIVND (reference sequence). Trimming left V 4 bases short and J 2 bases short, with 14 bases between.

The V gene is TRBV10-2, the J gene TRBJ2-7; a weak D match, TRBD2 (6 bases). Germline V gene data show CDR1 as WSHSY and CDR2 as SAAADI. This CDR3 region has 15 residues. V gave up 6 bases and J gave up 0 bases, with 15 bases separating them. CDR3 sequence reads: CASSAGRGFSYEQYF. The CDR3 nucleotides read TGCGCCAGCAGCGCCGGGCGGGGATTCTCCTACGAGCAGTACTTC.

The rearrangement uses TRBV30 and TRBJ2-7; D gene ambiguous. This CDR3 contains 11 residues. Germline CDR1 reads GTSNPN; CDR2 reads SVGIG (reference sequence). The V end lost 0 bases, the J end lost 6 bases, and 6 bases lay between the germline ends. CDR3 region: CAWSVLGEQYF. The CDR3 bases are TGTGCCTGGAGTGTGCTCGGCGAGCAGTACTTC.